In its sample, the clone carrying this TCR beta chain was seen a few times. What it binds is not known. The source material, RNA transcripts, was used to amplify TCR beta CDR3 regions. An initial round of RT-PCR targeting the TCR CDR3 relied on the HTBI primer set. In TCRdb, the multiplex PCR reads were re-called with MiXCR into one record per CDR3 protein. Among hundreds of thousands of distinct CDR3 sequences listed, 20% were seen once. J was trimmed by 4 bases and V by 2 bases; bases with no gene match: 7. The CDR3 has 16 residues. Germline CDR1 reads SGHTA; CDR2 reads FQGTGA. Ophthalmopathy patients had moderate-to-severe active disease, CAS ≥3, NOSPECS ≥4, and disease duration under 3 months. Exclusion of patients followed from uncontrolled infection, other autoimmune disease, pregnancy or lactation. Fresh 10 ml peripheral blood yielded PBMCs. This specimen belongs to a study of T cells in Graves' hyperthyroidism and ophthalmopathy.

Study conclusions and caveats: Most thyroid clonotypes that were expanded above 0.001 also turned up in blood.

This chain links TRBV7-3 with TRBJ2-1; 8 bases match TRBD2. The origin of this receptor is a man aged 25 to 45 with Graves' ophthalmopathy. Input material: blood. CDR3 in DNA: TGTGCCAGCAGCTTATTGGCGGGGGGTATTTACAATGAGCAGTTCTTC. It yields the protein CASSLLAGGIYNEQFF.